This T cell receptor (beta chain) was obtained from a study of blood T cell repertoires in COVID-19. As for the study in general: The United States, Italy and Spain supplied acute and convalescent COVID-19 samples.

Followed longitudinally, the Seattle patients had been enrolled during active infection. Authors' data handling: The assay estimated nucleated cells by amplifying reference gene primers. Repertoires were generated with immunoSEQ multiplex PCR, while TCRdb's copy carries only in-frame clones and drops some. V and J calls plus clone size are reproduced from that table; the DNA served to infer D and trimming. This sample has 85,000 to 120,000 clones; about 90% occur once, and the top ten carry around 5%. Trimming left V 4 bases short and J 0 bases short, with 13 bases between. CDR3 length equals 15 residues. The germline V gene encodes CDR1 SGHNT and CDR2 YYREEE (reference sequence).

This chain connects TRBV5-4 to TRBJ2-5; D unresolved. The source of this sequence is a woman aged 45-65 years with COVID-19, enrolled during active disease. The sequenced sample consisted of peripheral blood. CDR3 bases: TGTGCCAGCAGCGATCAGCCCAGCGACCAAGAGACCCAGTACTTC. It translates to CASSDQPSDQETQYF.